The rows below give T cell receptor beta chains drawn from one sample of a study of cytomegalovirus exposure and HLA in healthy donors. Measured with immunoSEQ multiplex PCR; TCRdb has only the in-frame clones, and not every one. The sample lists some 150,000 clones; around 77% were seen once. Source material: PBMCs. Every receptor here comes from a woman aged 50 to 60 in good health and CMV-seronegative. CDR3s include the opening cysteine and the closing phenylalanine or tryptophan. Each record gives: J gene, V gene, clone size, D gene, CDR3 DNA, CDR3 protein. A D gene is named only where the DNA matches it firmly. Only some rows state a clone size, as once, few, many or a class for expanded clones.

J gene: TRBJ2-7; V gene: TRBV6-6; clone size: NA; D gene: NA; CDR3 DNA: TGTGCCAGCAGTTACGGGTCAGGGCGCGAGCAGTACTTC; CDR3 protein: CASSYGSGREQYF
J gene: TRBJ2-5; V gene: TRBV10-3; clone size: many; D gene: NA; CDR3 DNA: TGTGCCATCAGTGACAGACTAGATGGGACCCAGTACTTC; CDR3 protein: CAISDRLDGTQYF
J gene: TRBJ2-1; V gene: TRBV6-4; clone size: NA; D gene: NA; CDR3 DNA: TGTGCCAGCAGTGAAGTGTCCAGGGTCGGTGAGCAGTTCTTC; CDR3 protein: CASSEVSRVGEQFF
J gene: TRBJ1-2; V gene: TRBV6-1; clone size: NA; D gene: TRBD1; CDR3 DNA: TGTGCCAGCCGAATCTCCGGGACAGGGTCTCATGGCTACACCTTC; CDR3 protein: CASRISGTGSHGYTF
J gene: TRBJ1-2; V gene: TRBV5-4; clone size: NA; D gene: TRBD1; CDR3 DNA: TGTGCCAGCAGGAAATGGGGACAGGAGGGTGTGTGGTATGGCTACACCTTC; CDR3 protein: CASRKWGQEGVWYGYTF
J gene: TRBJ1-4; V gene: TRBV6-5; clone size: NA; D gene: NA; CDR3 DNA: TGTGCCAGCAGTTACTCCTCCTATCCGGGGGATGAAAAACTGTTTTTT; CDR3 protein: CASSYSSYPGDEKLFF
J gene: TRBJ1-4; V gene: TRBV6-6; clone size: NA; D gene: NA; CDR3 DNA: TGTGCCAGCAGCGCACCACCCCAGGGATTGGAAAAACTGTTTTTT; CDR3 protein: CASSAPPQGLEKLFF
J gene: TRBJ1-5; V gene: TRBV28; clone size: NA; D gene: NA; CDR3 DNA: TGTGCCAGCAGTGGGATCGGGGGAGGTCAGCCCCAGCATTTT; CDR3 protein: CASSGIGGGQPQHF
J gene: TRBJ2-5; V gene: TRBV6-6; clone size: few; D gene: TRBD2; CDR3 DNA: TGTGCCAGCAGTTACATGTTAGCGGGGGACCAAGAGACCCAGTACTTC; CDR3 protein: CASSYMLAGDQETQYF
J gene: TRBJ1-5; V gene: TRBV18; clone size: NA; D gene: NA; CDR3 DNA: TGTGCCAGCTCACCACGGCAGGTCCTCAATCAGCCCCAGCATTTT; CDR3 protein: CASSPRQVLNQPQHF
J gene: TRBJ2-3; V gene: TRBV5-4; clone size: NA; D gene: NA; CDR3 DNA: TGTGCCAGCAGCTTGTTTTCAGGCACAGATACGCAGTATTTT; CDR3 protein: CASSLFSGTDTQYF
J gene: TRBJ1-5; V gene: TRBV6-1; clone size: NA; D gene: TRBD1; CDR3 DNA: TGTGCCAGCCGAAGGACAGGGGGTCAGCCCCAGCATTTT; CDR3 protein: CASRRTGGQPQHF
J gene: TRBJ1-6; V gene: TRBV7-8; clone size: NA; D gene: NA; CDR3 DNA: TGTGCCAGCAGCTCGCGGACAGTTTCACCCCTCCACTTT; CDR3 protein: CASSSRTVSPLHF
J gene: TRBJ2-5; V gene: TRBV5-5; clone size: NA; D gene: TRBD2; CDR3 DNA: TGTGCCAGCAGCTTGGGCGGGGGGGTCGAAGAGACCCAGTACTTC; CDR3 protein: CASSLGGGVEETQYF
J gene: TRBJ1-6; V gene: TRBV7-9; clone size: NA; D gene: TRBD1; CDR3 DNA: TGTGCCAGCAGCCGACAGGGCGCCTATAATTCACCCCTCCACTTT; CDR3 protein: CASSRQGAYNSPLHF
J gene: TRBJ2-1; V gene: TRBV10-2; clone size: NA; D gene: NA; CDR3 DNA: TGCGCCAGCAACACACCGGGGGGCTCTTACAATGAGCAGTTCTTC; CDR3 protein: CASNTPGGSYNEQFF
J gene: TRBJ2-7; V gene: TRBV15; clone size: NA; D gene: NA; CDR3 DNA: TGTGCCACCAGCCCTTCCAACAGGGCATACGAGCAGTACTTC; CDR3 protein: CATSPSNRAYEQYF
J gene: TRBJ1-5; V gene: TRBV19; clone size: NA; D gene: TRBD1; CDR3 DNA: TGTGCCAGTAGTAGGAGACAGGGGAGCCGCAATCAGCCCCAGCATTTT; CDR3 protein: CASSRRQGSRNQPQHF
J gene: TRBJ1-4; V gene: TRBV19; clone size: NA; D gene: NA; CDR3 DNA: TGTGCCAGTAGTATGACGCCGGGTGGTGAAAAACTGTTTTTT; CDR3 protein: CASSMTPGGEKLFF
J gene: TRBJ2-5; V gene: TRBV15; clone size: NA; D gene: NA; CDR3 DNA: TGTGCCACCGGGAGGGGGTACCAAGAGACCCAGTACTTC; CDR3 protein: CATGRGYQETQYF
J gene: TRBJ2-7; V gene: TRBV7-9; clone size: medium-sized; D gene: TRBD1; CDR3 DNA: TGTGCCAGCAGCCTAGGGGACAGGGGGCTCTACGAGCAGTACTTC; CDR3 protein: CASSLGDRGLYEQYF
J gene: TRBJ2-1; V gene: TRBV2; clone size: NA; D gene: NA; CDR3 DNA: TGTGCCAGCAGTGAACAAGGGGTGGGGGAGCAGTTCTTC; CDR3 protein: CASSEQGVGEQFF
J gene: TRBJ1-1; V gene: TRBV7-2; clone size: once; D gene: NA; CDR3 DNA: TGTGCCAGCAGCTTTGGCAGGGCGAACACTGAAGCTTTCTTT; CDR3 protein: CASSFGRANTEAFF
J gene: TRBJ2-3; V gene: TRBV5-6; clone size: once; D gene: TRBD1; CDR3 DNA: TGTGCCAGCAGCTTGGGAGAGGGGGCCAGCACAGATACGCAGTATTTT; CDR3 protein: CASSLGEGASTDTQYF
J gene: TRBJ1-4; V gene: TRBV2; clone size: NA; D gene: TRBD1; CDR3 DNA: TGTGCCAGCATTCCTGACAGGGCGGATGAAAAACTGTTTTTT; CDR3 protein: CASIPDRADEKLFF
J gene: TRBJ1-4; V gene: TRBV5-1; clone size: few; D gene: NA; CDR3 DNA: TGCGCCAGCAGCTTAGGGGGAGCTAATGAAAAACTGTTTTTT; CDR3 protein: CASSLGGANEKLFF
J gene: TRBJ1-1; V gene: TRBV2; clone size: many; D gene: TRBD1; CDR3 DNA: TGTGCCAGCAGTTACAGGGGCACTGAAGCTTTCTTT; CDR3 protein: CASSYRGTEAFF
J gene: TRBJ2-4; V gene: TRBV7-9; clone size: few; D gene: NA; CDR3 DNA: TGTGCCAGCAGCTTGAGTGCCTTGGAGAACATTCAGTACTTC; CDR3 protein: CASSLSALENIQYF
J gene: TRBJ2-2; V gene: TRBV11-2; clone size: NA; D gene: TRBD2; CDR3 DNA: TGTGCCAGCAGCTTGCTAGCGGGGTACACCGGGGAGCTGTTTTTT; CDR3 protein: CASSLLAGYTGELFF
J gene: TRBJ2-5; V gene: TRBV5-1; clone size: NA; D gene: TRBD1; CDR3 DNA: TGCGCCAGCAGCCCCCCGAAGACAGGGGGAGAGACCCAGTACTTC; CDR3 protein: CASSPPKTGGETQYF
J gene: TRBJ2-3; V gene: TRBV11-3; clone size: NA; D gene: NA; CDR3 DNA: TGTGCCAGCAGCTCTAGTTCTGACTTAAAGACAGATACGCAGTATTTT; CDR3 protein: CASSSSSDLKTDTQYF
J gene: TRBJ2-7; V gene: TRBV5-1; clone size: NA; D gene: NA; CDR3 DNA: TGCGCCAGCAGCTTGGGGCAGTACGAGCAGTACTTC; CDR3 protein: CASSLGQYEQYF
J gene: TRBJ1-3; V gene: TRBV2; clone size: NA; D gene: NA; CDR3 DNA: TGTGCCAGCAGTCGGGGGGTCGGGGGAAACACCATATATTTT; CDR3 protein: CASSRGVGGNTIYF
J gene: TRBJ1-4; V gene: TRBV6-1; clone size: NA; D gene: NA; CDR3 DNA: TGTGCCAGCAGTGGTTTAGCAACTAATGAAAAACTGTTTTTT; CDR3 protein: CASSGLATNEKLFF
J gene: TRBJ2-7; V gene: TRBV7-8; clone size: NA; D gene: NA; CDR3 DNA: TGTGCCAGCAGCTTACGACCAGGGGCCCACTCCTACGAGCAGTACTTC; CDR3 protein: CASSLRPGAHSYEQYF
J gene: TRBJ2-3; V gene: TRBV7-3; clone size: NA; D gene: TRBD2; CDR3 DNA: TGTGCCAGCAGCTTAATGGGCGGGGGAGATACGCAGTATTTT; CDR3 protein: CASSLMGGGDTQYF
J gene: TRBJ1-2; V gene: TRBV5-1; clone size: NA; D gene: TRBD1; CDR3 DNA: TGCGCCAGCAGCTTGGCCGAGACAGGGCTTGATGGCTACACCTTC; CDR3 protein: CASSLAETGLDGYTF
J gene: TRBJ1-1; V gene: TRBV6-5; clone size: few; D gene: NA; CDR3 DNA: TGTGCCAGCAGTTACTCTCAGGTGGTTGGTCTTGAAGCTTTCTTT; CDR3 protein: CASSYSQVVGLEAFF
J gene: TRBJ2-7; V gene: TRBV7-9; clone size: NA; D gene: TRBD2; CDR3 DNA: TGTGCCAGCGGCCAGCCGGGACTAGGGGCCTACGAGCAGTACTTC; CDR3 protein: CASGQPGLGAYEQYF
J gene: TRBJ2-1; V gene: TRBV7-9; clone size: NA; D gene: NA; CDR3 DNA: TGTGCCAGCAGTACGCAGCGGAACAATGAGCAGTTCTTC; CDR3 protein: CASSTQRNNEQFF
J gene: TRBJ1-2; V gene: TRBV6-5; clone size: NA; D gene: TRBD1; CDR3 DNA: TGTGCCAGCAGTTCCCAAGCGACAGGGAACTATGGCTACACCTTC; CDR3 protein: CASSSQATGNYGYTF
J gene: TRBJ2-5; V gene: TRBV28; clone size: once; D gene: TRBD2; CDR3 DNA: TGTGCCAGCAGTTCCGCGGGGGACGGGGAGGAGACCCAGTACTTC; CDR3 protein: CASSSAGDGEETQYF
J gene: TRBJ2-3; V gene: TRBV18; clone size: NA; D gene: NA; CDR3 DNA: TGTGCCAGCTCACCACGACAGGTCTCCACCTCTAGACACACAGATACGCAGTATTTT; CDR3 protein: CASSPRQVSTSRHTDTQYF
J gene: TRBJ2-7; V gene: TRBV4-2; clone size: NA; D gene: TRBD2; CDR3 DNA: TGTGCCAGCAGCCAAGAGCGGGGGGCCTCCTACGAGCAGTACTTC; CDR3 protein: CASSQERGASYEQYF
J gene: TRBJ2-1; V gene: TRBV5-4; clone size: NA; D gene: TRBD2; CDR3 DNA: TGTGCCAGCAGCTTGACTAGCGGGTCCTACAATGAGCAGTTCTTC; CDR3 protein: CASSLTSGSYNEQFF
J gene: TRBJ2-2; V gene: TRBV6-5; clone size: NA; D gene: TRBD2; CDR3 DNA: TGTGCCAGCAGTTCAGCGGGGGCCCTGAACACCGGGGAGCTGTTTTTT; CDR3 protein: CASSSAGALNTGELFF
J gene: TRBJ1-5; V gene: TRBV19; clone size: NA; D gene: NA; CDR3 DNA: TGTGCCAGTAGTATCAGGGTTGGCAATCAGCCCCAGCATTTT; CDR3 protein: CASSIRVGNQPQHF
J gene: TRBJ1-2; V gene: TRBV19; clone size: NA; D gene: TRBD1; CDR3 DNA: TGTGCCAGTAGTATGATAACAGGGGGCACCTATGGCTACACCTTC; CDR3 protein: CASSMITGGTYGYTF
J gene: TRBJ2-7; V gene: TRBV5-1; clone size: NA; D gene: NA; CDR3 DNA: TGCGCCAGCAGCTTGTTTAACTTTTGGGAGAACGAGCAGTACTTC; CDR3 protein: CASSLFNFWENEQYF
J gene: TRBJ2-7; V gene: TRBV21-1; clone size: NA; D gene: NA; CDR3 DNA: TGTGCCAGCAGCAAACGGGGAGGGCCAAACTACGAGCAGTACTTC; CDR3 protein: CASSKRGGPNYEQYF
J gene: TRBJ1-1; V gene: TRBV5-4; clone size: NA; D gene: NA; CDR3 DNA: TGCGCCAGCAGCCTTGACGGGGGGAACACTGAAGCTTTCTTT; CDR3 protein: CASSLDGGNTEAFF
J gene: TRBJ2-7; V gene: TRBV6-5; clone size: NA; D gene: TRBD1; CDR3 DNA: TGTGCCAGCAGTGAAGACAGGGAACTCTACGAGCAGTACTTC; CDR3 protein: CASSEDRELYEQYF
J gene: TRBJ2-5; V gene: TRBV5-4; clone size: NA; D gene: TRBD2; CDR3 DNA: TGTGCCAGCAGCGCGTCCGGGACTAGCGGGGTCGCAGAGACCCAGTACTTC; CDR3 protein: CASSASGTSGVAETQYF
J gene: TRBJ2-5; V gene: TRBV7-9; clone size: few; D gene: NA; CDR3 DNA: TGTGCCAGCAGCTTAGGGGCGCTGGAGACCCAGTACTTC; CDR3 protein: CASSLGALETQYF
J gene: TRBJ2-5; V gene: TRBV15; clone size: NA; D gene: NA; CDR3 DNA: TGTGCCACCAGCTTCCCCGGGGATTCAAGGACCCAGTACTTC; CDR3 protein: CATSFPGDSRTQYF